This TCR beta chain came from a study of blood T cell repertoires in COVID-19 (dated by TCRdb to 2018 to 2020). Study-wide context: Samples covering the acute and convalescent phases of COVID-19 were provided by collaborators in the United States, Italy and Spain. The samples were drawn from two sources: the first 160 participants of the ongoing ImmuneRACE study, and 1,000 to 1,500 subjects contributed by 6 global collaborators. The repertoires were released in a freely available public database meant as a resource for research on the immune response to SARS-CoV-2. The sample metadata nearly always contained a de-identified subject ID, COVID-19 status, age in years and sex. Deeply sampled blood TCRbeta repertoires from subjects exposed to, actively infected with, or recovered from COVID-19 were included in the dataset. The prospective study material was composed of cDNA or gDNA derived from T cells, B-cell-depleted T cells, or PBMCs. HLA class I and class II types, where available, came from metadata supplied by the sample provider rather than from assay-based typing. Broader findings and caveats from the paper: How much clinical and demographic metadata was included differed by source and by participant, and the metadata was provided uncurated.

The collaborating institutions used their own protocols to collect whole blood in K2EDTA tubes. For TCRbeta analysis, collaborators shipped samples in one of three forms: frozen whole blood, isolated PBMCs, or DNA extracted from either of those sample types. TCRbeta CDR3 regions were amplified from genomic DNA using the immunoSEQ Assay, a bias-controlled multiplex PCR. As for the original processing: Within the assay, amplification of reference gene primers was used to estimate how many nucleated cells each sample contained. Sequence reads were collapsed and filtered to measure the absolute abundance of every unique TCRbeta CDR3 rearrangement. For each sample, productive Simpson clonality was calculated by taking the square root of Simpson's diversity index across productive rearrangements. The clones in this table, taken by TCRdb from immuneACCESS, are in-frame only. Not every clone is retained; where verified, under half of the shortfall comes from an unresolved V gene, and the cause of the rest is unknown. That table gives V, J and clone size, and the DNA gave D and trimming. The sample profile shows 75,000 or so clones; roughly 85% of them were found once. The ten largest clones add up to roughly 20% of the sample.

Measured from the cysteine to the phenylalanine, the CDR3 is 15 residues long. The retained sequence is limited to the CDR3, 45 bases, with the frame set at the first base. Via the germline V gene, CDR1 is SNHLY and CDR2 FYNNEI. Relative to germline, V is missing 3 bases and J is missing 0 bases, with 2 bases of the junction outside any gene match. The table lists this clone with a few counts. The clone's antigen remains unknown. The input lacks base qualities; no much larger clone sits a single base away. This sequence uses TRBV2 and TRBJ2-1, with 7 bases matching TRBD1. This clonotype originated in a woman older than 75 with acute or convalescent COVID-19. The sample consisted of peripheral blood. For the CDR3, the sequence is CASSDWDSSYNEQFF. The nucleotide sequence reads TGTGCCAGCAGTGATTGGGACAGCTCCTACAATGAGCAGTTCTTC.